Listed here are 4 T cell receptor beta chains from one sample, sequenced in a study of T cell responses to AZD1222 COVID-19 vaccine. The table came from immunoSEQ multiplex PCR; TCRdb's copy has only in-frame clones and leaves some out. The sample lists under 170,000 clones, about 95% occurring once. Sample: peripheral blood, taken on day 0 of AZD1222 vaccination. The receptors originated from an adult in good health.

Points on this clone: The sample has other DNA sequences that encode this CDR3 too. The chain combines TRBV7-2 with TRBJ2-7, with TRBD2 matching over 10 bases. The CDR3 length is 15 residues. Germline CDR1 and CDR2: SGHTA and FQGNSA. V lost 1 base, J lost 1 base, and 1 base stayed unmatched. The CDR3 DNA is TGTGCCAGCAGCTTAGGAGCGGGGGGGTCCTACGAGCAGTACGTC. It encodes CASSLGAGGSYEQYV.

This clone was recorded only once. In nucleotides, the CDR3 is TGTGCCAGCAGCTTAGCGCAGGGGGCTGACACTGAAGCTTTCTTT. Amino acids: CASSLAQGADTEAFF. This chain uses TRBV7-9 with TRBJ1-1, with TRBD1 matching over 8 bases. CDR1 is SEHNR, CDR2 FQNEAQ, per germline (reference sequence). The CDR3 spans 15 residues. Trimming removed 0 bases from V and 3 bases from J; junction bases left unmatched: 3.

This sequence joins TRBV5-4 and TRBJ2-3; 10 nucleotides align to TRBD2. J lost 7 bases, V lost 4 bases, and 9 bases had no gene match. Germline CDR1 and CDR2: SGHNT and YYREEE (reference sequence). CDR3 length: 15 residues. The CDR3 region is CASSPMGSGGNTQYF. The CDR3 nucleotides are TGTGCCAGCAGCCCGATGGGTAGCGGGGGGAATACGCAGTATTTT.

This chain uses TRBV6-5 with TRBJ1-4, with TRBD1 matching 11 bases. The CDR3 totals 11 residues. Per germline, CDR1 MNHEY and CDR2 SVGAGI. Trimming took 4 bases from V and 16 from J; bases not matched to a gene: 2. The CDR3 DNA reads TGTGCCAGCAGTTCGGGACAGGGGGAGTTTTTT. The encoded protein is CASSSGQGEFF.